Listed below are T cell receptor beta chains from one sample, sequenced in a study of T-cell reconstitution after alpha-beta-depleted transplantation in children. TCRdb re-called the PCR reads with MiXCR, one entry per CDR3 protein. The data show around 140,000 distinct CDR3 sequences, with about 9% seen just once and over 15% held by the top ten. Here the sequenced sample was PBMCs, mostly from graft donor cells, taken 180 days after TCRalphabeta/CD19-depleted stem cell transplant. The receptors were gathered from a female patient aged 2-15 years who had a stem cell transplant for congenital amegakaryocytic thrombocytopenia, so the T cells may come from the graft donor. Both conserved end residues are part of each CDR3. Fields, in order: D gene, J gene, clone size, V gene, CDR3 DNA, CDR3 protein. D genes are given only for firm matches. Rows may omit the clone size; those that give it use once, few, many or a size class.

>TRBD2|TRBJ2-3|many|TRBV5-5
TGTGCCAGCAGCCCGCGGGGGGCGAGCACAGATACGCAGTATTTT
CASSPRGASTDTQYF
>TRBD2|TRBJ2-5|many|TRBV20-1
TGCAGTGCTAGAGATCCGAAGGGCGGAGCGGGACCTGGCAGAGAGACCCAGTACTTC
CSARDPKGGAGPGRETQYF
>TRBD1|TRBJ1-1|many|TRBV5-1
TGCGCCAGCAGCTTGCCGGGACAGGACACTGAAGCTTTCTTT
CASSLPGQDTEAFF
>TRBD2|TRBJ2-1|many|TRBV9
TGTGCCAGCAGCTCAGCGGGACTCAATGAGCAGTTCTTC
CASSSAGLNEQFF
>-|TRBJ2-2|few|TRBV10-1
TGCGCCAGCTCTTGGGGTCGCGGTGACACCGGGGAGCTGTTTTTT
CASSWGRGDTGELFF
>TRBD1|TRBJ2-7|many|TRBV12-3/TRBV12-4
TGTGCCAGCAGTTTCGGGACAGGACTGTACGAGCAGTACTTC
CASSFGTGLYEQYF
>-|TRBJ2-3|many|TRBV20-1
TGCAGTGCTAGAGGGGCCCTCACAGATACGCAGTATTTT
CSARGALTDTQYF
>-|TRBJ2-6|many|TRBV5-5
TGTGCCAGCAGCTTGTCGGGGACACGGGGGACTGGGGCCAACGTCCTGACTTTC
CASSLSGTRGTGANVLTF
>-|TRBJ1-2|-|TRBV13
TGTGCCAGCAGCTCACAGGGCGTGTATGGCTACACCTTC
CASSSQGVYGYTF
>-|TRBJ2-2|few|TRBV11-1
TGTGCCAGCAGCTGGACAGCCGGGGAGCTGTTTTTT
CASSWTAGELFF
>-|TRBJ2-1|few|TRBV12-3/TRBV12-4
TGTGCCAGCAATTCGAGGGGACCCTGGGGAAATGAGCAGTTCTTC
CASNSRGPWGNEQFF
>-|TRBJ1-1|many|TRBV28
TGTGCCAGCAGTTCAGGGTCCTCCGAAGCTTTCTTT
CASSSGSSEAFF
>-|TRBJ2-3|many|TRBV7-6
TGTGCCAGCAGCTTAGGGACTTCGACAGATACGCAGTATTTT
CASSLGTSTDTQYF
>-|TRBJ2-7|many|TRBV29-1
TGCAGCGTTGAAGTGTTCATGAGTTCCCACGAGCAGTACTTC
CSVEVFMSSHEQYF
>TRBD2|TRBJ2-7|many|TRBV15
TGTGCCACCAGCAGAGGTCTAGCGGGCTACGAGCAGTACTTC
CATSRGLAGYEQYF
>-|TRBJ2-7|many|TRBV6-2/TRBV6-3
TGTGCCAGCAGTGGGACACGTCCCCTCTACGAGCAGTACTTC
CASSGTRPLYEQYF
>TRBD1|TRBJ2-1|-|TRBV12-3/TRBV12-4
TGTGCCAGCAGTTCCGGGACAGGTTCCTACAATGAGCAGTTCTTC
CASSSGTGSYNEQFF
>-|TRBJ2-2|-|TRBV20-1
TGCAGTGCTAGAGATGGGGCGGTGGGCACCGGGGAGCTGTTTTTT
CSARDGAVGTGELFF
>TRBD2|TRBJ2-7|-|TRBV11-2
TGTGCCAGCAGCGACGGCCCGAGCGGGAGGGCCCGTTCCTACGAGCAGTACTTC
CASSDGPSGRARSYEQYF
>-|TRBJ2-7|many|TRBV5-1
TGCGCCATCCCAGGCAGCACCTACGAGCAGTACTTC
CAIPGSTYEQYF
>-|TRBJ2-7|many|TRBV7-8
TGTGCCAGCAGCTTATGCGGGACAGCCTCTTACGAGCAGTACTTC
CASSLCGTASYEQYF
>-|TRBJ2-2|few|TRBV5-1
TGCGCCAGCAGCTTGGGGTTTAGGGCTATGGACACCGGGGAGCTGTTTTTT
CASSLGFRAMDTGELFF
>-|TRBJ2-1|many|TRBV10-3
TGTGCCATGTCGGGCGGCAATGAGCAGTTCTTC
CAMSGGNEQFF
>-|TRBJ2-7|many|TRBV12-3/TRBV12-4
TGTGCCAGCAGTTCAGGGAACAGGGCATTCGAGCAGTACTTC
CASSSGNRAFEQYF
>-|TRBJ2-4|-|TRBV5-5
TGTGCCAGCAGCTCGCCATTAGCCAAAAACATTCAGTACTTC
CASSSPLAKNIQYF